This T cell receptor (beta chain) was found in a study of T-cell reconstitution after alpha-beta-depleted transplantation in children. V dropped 3 bases and J dropped 6; count of bases not matched to a gene: 6. Germline CDR1 SGHTA, CDR2 FQGNSA. CDR3 length equals 16 residues. Unique molecular identifiers were used to barcode this TCRbeta library. TCRdb passed the PCR reads through MiXCR, listing each CDR3 protein once. Of hundreds of thousands of distinct CDR3 sequences listed, about 33% are singletons. This sequence joins TRBV7-2 and TRBJ2-2; the match to TRBD2 covers 11 bases. The material sequenced was PBMCs from the stem cell graft donor, taken from the stem cell graft. This TCR came from a human donor who donated a stem cell graft to a child with aplastic anemia. CDR3 DNA: TGTGCCAGCAGCTTCCCGACTAGCGGGAAACCCGGGGAGCTGTTTTTT. This gives the protein CASSFPTSGKPGELFF.